The present entry profiles one T cell receptor beta chain with its context. Libraries were prepared by immunoSEQ multiplex PCR; TCRdb keeps only in-frame clonotypes and omits some of them. The sample holds a few hundred thousand clones; nearly 90% are singletons and the top ten take around 15%. CDR3 size: 13 residues. Losses at the gene ends were 5 bases for V and 8 bases for J; bases not matched to a gene: 5. Germline CDR1 is SEHNR and CDR2 is FQNEAQ (reference sequence). The sample originates from a study of blood T cell repertoires in COVID-19. This TCR came from a man aged 25 to 40 who had been exposed to COVID-19. Sequences were obtained from PBMCs or T cells enriched from blood (not recorded which). The genes are TRBV7-9 and TRBJ2-2, with 7 bases that match TRBD1. The CDR3 DNA reads TGTGCCAGCAGCCTTGACAGGGAAGGGGAGCTGTTTTTT. This translates into CASSLDREGELFF.